These 8 T cell receptor beta chains originate from one sample sequenced in a study of blood T cell repertoires in COVID-19. Data came from immunoSEQ multiplex PCR; TCRdb stores just in-frame clones and leaves some out. The table has around 100,000 clones, roughly 90% seen once. The sequenced sample consisted of peripheral blood. The receptor source for this set is a woman aged 55-70 years with acute or convalescent COVID-19.

CDR3 loop: CASSRSQYEKLFF. CDR3 DNA sequence: TGTGCCAGCAGTCGGAGTCAGTACGAAAAACTGTTTTTT. The chain links TRBV28 to TRBJ1-4; D gene unclear. Trimming took 5 bases from V and 8 from J, leaving 12 bases between them. The V gene's germline CDR1 is MDHEN and CDR2 SYDVKM. This CDR3 is 13 amino acids long.

The chain couples TRBV21-1 to TRBJ2-7; the table calls TRBD2, which could not be checked here. TRBV21-1 is listed as a pseudogene. The CDR3 has 15 residues. In DNA form, the CDR3 reads TGTGCCAGCAGCAAAGGAGCAGCGCGAGCTGACGAGCAGTACTTC. Translation: CASSKGAARADEQYF.

V usage is TRBV12-3 or TRBV12-4 and J usage is TRBJ1-2; TRBD1 might be the D (6 bases). The CDR3 is made up of 13 amino acids. The V gene lost 8 bases and the J gene lost 8 bases, with 18 bases spanning the gap. The CDR3 spells CASGRFRGGGYTF. CDR3 sequence (DNA): TGTGCCAGCGGCCGCTTTCGGGGGGGCGGCTACACCTTC.

The chain links TRBV5-1 to TRBJ1-1, with a possible D match to TRBD1 (5 bases). The V end lost 1 base, the J end lost 1 base, and 14 bases lay between the germline ends. This CDR3 contains 16 residues. CDR1 SGHRS and CDR2 YFSETQ come from the germline V gene. The CDR3 nucleotides are TGCGCCAGCAGCTTGAGGCAGGGTCGGCGGAACACTGAAGCTTTCTTT. The encoded protein is CASSLRQGRRNTEAFF.

V usage is TRBV3-1 (or the pseudogene TRBV3-2) and J usage is TRBJ1-6; 8 bases agree with TRBD1. CDR1 is LGHDT and CDR2 is YNNKEL in the germline V gene (reference sequence). Losses at the gene ends were 2 bases for V and 13 bases for J; bases not matched to a gene: 13. This CDR3 is 16 amino acids long. CDR3 amino acids: CASSQPRGLRFSPLHF. Here the CDR3 DNA reads TGTGCCAGCAGCCAACCCAGGGGGCTACGATTTTCGCCCCTCCACTTT.

The chain uses TRBV6-6 and TRBJ1-1; 7 bases are shared with TRBD1. After removal of 2 bases from V and 12 bases from J, the junction contained 6 bases not matched to a gene. This CDR3 has 12 amino acids. The germline gives CDR1 MNHNY, CDR2 SVGAGI (reference sequence). The CDR3 DNA reads as TGTGCCAGCAGTTACCAGGCAGGGGGAACTTTCTTT. It translates to CASSYQAGGTFF.

The chain carries TRBV7-8 and TRBJ1-1; no firm D call. This CDR3 is built from 13 residues. Germline values: CDR1 SGHVS, CDR2 FQNEAQ. Trimming pared 7 bases from V and 1 base from J, leaving 10 bases between. CDR3 nucleotide sequence: TGTGCCAGCACCCAGAACACGAACACTGAAGCTTTCTTT. Protein sequence: CASTQNTNTEAFF. The complete variable domain, with remaining parts taken from reference TRBV7-8 and TRBJ1-1, reads GAGVSQSPRYKVAKRGQDVALRCDPISGHVSLFWYQQALGQGPEFLTYFQNEAQLDKSGLPSDRFFAERPEGSVSTLKIQRTQQEDSAVYLCASTQNTNTEAFFGQGTRLTVV.

V usage is TRBV13 and J usage is TRBJ2-3, with 14 bases identical to TRBD2. Per germline, CDR1 PRHDT and CDR2 FYEKMQ (reference sequence). This CDR3 is 18 amino acids long. The V and J ends lost 4 bases and 5 bases, in that order; junction bases with no gene match: 11. CDR3 sequence: CASSSRGTSGSKIDTQYF. In DNA form, the CDR3 reads TGTGCCAGCAGCTCGCGTGGGACTAGCGGGAGCAAAATAGATACGCAGTATTTT.